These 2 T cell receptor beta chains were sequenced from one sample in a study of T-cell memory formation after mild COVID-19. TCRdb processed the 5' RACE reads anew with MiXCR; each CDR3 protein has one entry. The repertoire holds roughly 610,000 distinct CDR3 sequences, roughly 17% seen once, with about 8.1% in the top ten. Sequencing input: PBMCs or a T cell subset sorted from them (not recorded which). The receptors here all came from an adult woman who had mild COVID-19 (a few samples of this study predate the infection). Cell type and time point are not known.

CDR3 sequence: CSVAGLAAYNEQFF. The CDR3 region has the DNA TGCAGCGTCGCCGGACTAGCGGCGTACAATGAGCAGTTCTTC. The V and J genes are TRBV29-1 and TRBJ2-1; 10 nucleotides agree with TRBD2. J lost 4 bases, V lost 6 bases, and 6 bases had no gene match. In germline, CDR1 is SQVTM, CDR2 ANQGSEA. The CDR3 runs to 14 residues.

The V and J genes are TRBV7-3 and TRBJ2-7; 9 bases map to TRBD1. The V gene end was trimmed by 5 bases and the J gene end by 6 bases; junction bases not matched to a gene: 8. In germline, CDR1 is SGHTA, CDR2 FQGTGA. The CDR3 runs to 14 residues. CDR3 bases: TGTGCCAGCAGCGTGACAGGGGGTTTGGGCGAGCAGTACTTC. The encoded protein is CASSVTGGLGEQYF.